The source of this T cell receptor beta chain is a study of blood T cell repertoires in COVID-19. At the level of the study: PBMCs, B-cell-depleted T cells, or T cells were the source of the cDNA or gDNA that made up the material.

There are 14 residues in the CDR3. Trimming removed 5 bases from V and 10 bases from J; junction bases left unmatched: 8. Germline CDR1 SGHDN, CDR2 FVKESK. TCRdb keeps only in-frame clones here, not all; method: immunoSEQ multiplex PCR. The sample comprises about 370,000 clones, about 90% of which are singletons, and approximately 3% rests with the top ten. The chain is built from TRBV14 and TRBJ1-4; 9 bases map to TRBD1. The material sequenced was peripheral blood. The receptor's source is a woman aged 25 to 39 with COVID-19, enrolled during active disease. The CDR3 nucleotides are TGTGCCAGCAGCGCAACAGGGGGCGTTGGAAAACTGTTTTTT. It translates to CASSATGGVGKLFF.